The 15 T cell receptor beta chains given below trace back to one sample, sequenced in a study of blood T cell repertoires in COVID-19. The data were produced by immunoSEQ multiplex PCR, yet TCRdb's version contains in-frame clones alone and is incomplete. The sample contains about 110,000 clones, around nine tenths of which appear only once. Input material: peripheral blood. The source of these receptors is a woman in her twenties or thirties with acute or convalescent COVID-19.

The V and J genes are TRBV6-5 and TRBJ2-7; TRBD2 might be the D (5 bases). Trimming pared 2 bases from V and 6 bases from J, leaving 11 bases between. Germline CDR1 MNHEY, CDR2 SVGAGI. The CDR3 totals 13 residues. In DNA form, the CDR3 reads TGTGCCAGCAGTTACATTGAGGGATCCGAGCAGTACTTC. Protein: CASSYIEGSEQYF.

The chain couples TRBV28 to TRBJ2-7; 10 bases align to TRBD1. Losses at the gene ends were 5 bases for V and 7 bases for J; bases not matched to a gene: 8. The CDR3 is made up of 14 amino acids. Germline CDR1 is MDHEN and CDR2 is SYDVKM. CDR3 DNA: TGTGCCAGCAGTAGTAGACAGGGGGCGCAAGAGCAGTACTTC. Protein: CASSSRQGAQEQYF.

Here the CDR3 reads CASSLIAYEQYF. CDR3 sequence (DNA): TGTGCCAGCAGCTTAATCGCCTACGAGCAGTACTTC. The V call is TRBV11-2, the J call TRBJ2-7; D remains ambiguous. CDR1 and CDR2 (germline): SGHAT, FQNNGV. V lost 2 bases and J lost 2, with 4 bases in between. The CDR3 is 12 amino acids.

The chain employs TRBV7-9 and TRBJ2-2, with 9 bases identical to TRBD1. Germline V gives CDR1 SEHNR, CDR2 FQNEAQ (reference sequence). V was clipped by 5 bases and J by 6 bases; unmatched bases: 13. The CDR3 has 17 amino acids. The CDR3 here is CASSQNLLDRGPGELFF. CDR3 DNA sequence: TGTGCCAGCAGCCAAAACCTCTTGGACAGGGGCCCCGGGGAGCTGTTTTTT.

V gene TRBV30 combines with J gene TRBJ1-3; 8 bases align to TRBD1. The CDR3 is 15 residues long. CDR1 GTSNPN and CDR2 SVGIG come from the germline V gene (reference sequence). V gave up 2 bases and J gave up 0 bases; unmatched junction bases: 3. CDR3 in amino acids: CAWSLGQASGNTIYF. CDR3 nucleotide sequence: TGTGCCTGGAGTCTGGGACAGGCCTCTGGAAACACCATATATTTT.

The V and J genes are TRBV28 and TRBJ1-1, with D unclear. This CDR3 is built from 14 residues. Trimming stripped 3 bases from V and 2 bases from J, with 10 bases between. CDR1 is MDHEN and CDR2 is SYDVKM in the germline V gene. The CDR3 protein is CASSLSQTNTEAFF. The CDR3 region has the DNA TGTGCCAGCAGTTTGAGTCAGACAAACACTGAAGCTTTCTTT.

The rearrangement links TRBV6-5 to TRBJ2-7, with TRBD2 matching 9 bases. V was clipped by 6 bases and J by 3 bases; unmatched bases: 6. Germline-derived CDR1 and CDR2 are MNHEY and SVGAGI. This CDR3 region has 14 residues. CDR3 sequence reads: CASRETSGYYEQYF. The CDR3 nucleotides read TGTGCCAGCAGAGAGACTAGCGGTTACTACGAGCAGTACTTC.

This rearrangement joins TRBV30 to TRBJ2-5; a possible D gene is TRBD2 (6 bases). The CDR3 extends over 12 amino acids. Deletions cut 5 bases from V and 4 bases from J, with 11 bases between. Germline V gene data show CDR1 as GTSNPN and CDR2 as SVGIG (reference sequence). CDR3 nucleotides: TGTGCCTGGCGTGGGGGAGGAGAGACCCAGTACTTC. It translates to CAWRGGGETQYF.

The chain is built from TRBV7-2 and TRBJ2-5; 8 bases map to TRBD1. The V gene end was trimmed by 3 bases and the J gene end by 6 bases; junction bases not matched to a gene: 12. This CDR3 has 16 residues. Germline V gene sequence: CDR1 SGHTA, CDR2 FQGNSA. The CDR3: CASSLLATTGEKTQYF. CDR3 in DNA: TGTGCCAGCAGCTTGCTCGCCACGACAGGGGAAAAGACCCAGTACTTC.

Notes on this clone: One end of the junction fails to match germline, which may point to a read error. V is TRBV3-1 (or the pseudogene TRBV3-2) and J is TRBJ1-1, with 9 bases lining up with TRBD1. The CDR3 spans 14 residues. CDR1 and CDR2 (germline): LGHDT, YNNKEL (reference sequence). The CDR3 sequence is CASSPHRTGASTSF. CDR3 DNA sequence: TGTGCCAGCAGCCCACATCGGACAGGGGCTAGTACCTCCTTT.

The chain is built from TRBV11-3 and TRBJ2-7; D unclear. This CDR3 has 15 residues. Deletions cut 4 bases from V and 2 bases from J, with 15 bases between. Germline V CDR1 and CDR2: SGHNT, YENEEA. The CDR3 spells CASSSLYAGTYEQYF. In DNA form, the CDR3 reads TGTGCCAGCAGCTCCCTCTATGCAGGAACCTACGAGCAGTACTTC. The variable domain in full, with the rest retrieved from reference TRBV11-3 and TRBJ2-7, is EAGVVQSPRYKIIEKKQPVAFWCNPISGHNTLYWYLQNLGQGPELLIRYENEEAVDDSQLPKDRFSAERLKGVDSTLKIQPAELGDSAVYLCASSSLYAGTYEQYFGPGTRLTVT.

This chain connects TRBV7-2 to TRBJ2-5, with 10 bases fitting TRBD2. The CDR3 has 14 residues. The trim removed 5 bases at V and 3 bases at J, leaving 3 bases unmatched. Germline CDR1 and CDR2: SGHTA and FQGNSA. In DNA form, the CDR3 reads TGTGCCAGCAGCCGGACTAGCGGAAAAGAGACCCAGTACTTC. This translates into CASSRTSGKETQYF.

The rearrangement links TRBV7-2 to TRBJ2-7; tentatively, D is TRBD2 (5 bases). The CDR3 extends over 13 amino acids. V was clipped by 2 bases and J by 7 bases, with 12 bases between them. Per the germline V gene, CDR1 is SGHTA and CDR2 is FQGNSA. Here the CDR3 DNA reads TGTGCCAGCAGCTTATTTCTAGCACGGGAGCAGTACTTC. Translated, it gives CASSLFLAREQYF.

The J gene is TRBJ2-1, the V gene TRBV28, with 8 bases that match TRBD2. In germline, CDR1 is MDHEN, CDR2 SYDVKM. The CDR3 covers 16 residues. J lost 5 bases, V lost 3 bases, and 9 bases had no gene match. CDR3 coding DNA: TGTGCCAGCAGTTTGTCACCTAGCGGGTTCCACAATGAGCAGTTCTTC. This gives the protein CASSLSPSGFHNEQFF.

V usage is TRBV29-1 and J usage is TRBJ1-1, with D uncertain. From germline, CDR1 is SQVTM and CDR2 ANQGSEA. The CDR3 consists of 12 residues. Trimming took 4 bases from V and 5 from J, leaving 11 bases between them. CDR3 in DNA: TGCAGCGTTGGGACGGAGGGAACTGAAGCTTTCTTT. The encoded protein is CSVGTEGTEAFF.